These 8 T cell receptor beta chains were all obtained from the same sample, sequenced in a study of Ad26.COV2.S vaccination and SARS-CoV-2 variants. Treatment here: 15 to 20 received Ad26.COV2.S at low or high dose, single or two shots; about 5 received placebo; per-sample allocation not given. At day 63 after the first vaccine or placebo injection, samples were drawn. Profiled with immunoSEQ multiplex PCR; TCRdb holds only in-frame clones, not every one. This sample has under 550,000 clones, with around nine tenths found just once. The sequencing used peripheral blood, collected in a trial of Ad26.COV2.S vaccine versus placebo. These receptors were obtained from a person aged 18-60 years who received the Ad26.COV2.S COVID-19 vaccine or a placebo.

CDR3 sequence (DNA): TGTGCCATCAGCCACGCCCTGACAGGCCTCTCTGGAAACACCATATATTTT. Translating it yields CAISHALTGLSGNTIYF. The V call is TRBV10-3, the J call TRBJ1-3; a possible D gene is TRBD1 (6 bases). The CDR3 runs to 17 residues. Germline V gene sequence: CDR1 ENHRY, CDR2 SYGVKD. Between the trimmed V and J ends, which lost 6 bases and 0 bases, there was a span of 18 bases.

The chain links TRBV11-3 to TRBJ2-5; the D is unclear. The CDR3 extends over 14 amino acids. From germline, CDR1 is SGHNT and CDR2 YENEEA. V was clipped by 4 bases and J by 0 bases, with 9 bases between them. The CDR3, as DNA: TGTGCCAGCAGCTCCGGACGGAACCAAGAGACCCAGTACTTC. Residues: CASSSGRNQETQYF.

The chain combines TRBV23-1 with TRBJ1-5; 7 bases are shared with TRBD1. TRBV23-1 is flagged as an ORF with uncertain function. The CDR3 is 17 residues long. V trimming: 0 bases; J trimming: 2 bases; junction bases outside the gene matches: 7. Here the CDR3 DNA reads TGCGCCAGCAGTCAATCGGGCGCAGGGGGTTGCAATCAGCCCCAGCATTTT. It codes for CASSQSGAGGCNQPQHF.

The J gene is TRBJ1-5, the V gene TRBV4-3; weak D call: TRBD1 (5 bases). Germline CDR1 reads LGHNA; CDR2 reads YSLEER. The V end was cut by 2 bases, the J end by 4 bases, with 12 bases between. This CDR3 has 15 amino acids. CDR3 nucleotide sequence: TGCGCCAGCAGCCAAAGCCGACAGAATAATCAGCCCCAGCATTTT. Protein: CASSQSRQNNQPQHF.

The rearrangement joins TRBV6-5 to TRBJ1-3; D remains unclear. V lost 9 bases and J lost 2, with 8 bases in between. CDR1 MNHEY and CDR2 SVGAGI come from the germline V gene. This CDR3 is 12 amino acids long. CDR3 loop: CASKDPGNTIYF. CDR3 coding DNA: TGTGCCAGTAAGGATCCTGGAAACACCATATATTTT.

The V and J genes are TRBV15 and TRBJ2-5; TRBD2 is a possible D gene (6 bases). Deletions cut 5 bases from V and 5 bases from J, with 15 bases between. Germline CDR1 LNHNV, CDR2 YYDKDF (reference sequence). The CDR3 sequence is 14 residues long. CDR3 sequence reads: CATSGVADRETQYF. The DNA of the CDR3 is TGTGCCACCAGCGGGGTAGCGGACCGGGAGACCCAGTACTTC.

The chain carries TRBV5-1 and TRBJ2-3; D unclear. Germline CDR1 and CDR2: SGHRS and YFSETQ. The CDR3 spans 16 residues. Trimming cost V 0 bases and J 1 base, with 12 bases left between them. CDR3 DNA sequence: TGCGCCAGCAGCTTGGCCAGTCGGGTCGGCACAGATACGCAGTATTTT. Translating it yields CASSLASRVGTDTQYF. The entire variable domain, with the rest obtained from reference TRBV5-1 and TRBJ2-3, is as follows: KAGVTQTPRYLIKTRGQQVTLSCSPISGHRSVSWYQQTPGQGLQFLFEYFSETQRNKGNFPGRFSGRQFSNSRSEMNVSTLELGDSALYLCASSLASRVGTDTQYFGPGTRLTVL.

V usage is TRBV7-9 and J usage is TRBJ2-1, with TRBD2 as a possible D gene (6 bases). The CDR3 length is 14 residues. Germline CDR1 and CDR2: SEHNR and FQNEAQ (reference sequence). The germline V and J ends were trimmed by 5 bases and 0 bases, with 8 bases remaining between them. CDR3 protein: CASSPTSSYNEQFF. The CDR3 DNA follows: TGTGCCAGCAGCCCGACTAGCTCCTACAATGAGCAGTTCTTC.